This T cell receptor beta chain was recorded in a study of naive and memory T cell subsets. Many counts were recorded for this clonotype. The treatment was: skin biopsy from PPD injection site in Mantoux-positive individual. The library had UMIs added by 3' ligation of an oligonucleotide to TCR cDNA. Germline V lookup: CDR1 DFQATT, CDR2 SNEGSKA (reference sequence). After removal of 3 bases from V and 2 bases from J, the junction contained 3 bases not matched to a gene. This CDR3 region has 16 residues. Amplification of ligated cDNA took four PCR rounds with SP2 and nested alpha and beta constant primers. In TCRdb, the UMI-ligation and nested PCR reads were re-called with MiXCR into one record per CDR3 protein. The sample includes 35,000 to 40,000 distinct CDR3 sequences, approximately 9.9% of them seen just once.

Source: skin, taken from a tuberculin skin test site. The chain links TRBV20-1 to TRBJ2-1; 14 nucleotides align to TRBD2. The sequence was obtained from an adult in good health. The CDR3 nucleotides are TGCAGTGCTAGGGGGACTAGCGGGAGACCCTACAATGAGCAGTTCTTC. Its translation is CSARGTSGRPYNEQFF.